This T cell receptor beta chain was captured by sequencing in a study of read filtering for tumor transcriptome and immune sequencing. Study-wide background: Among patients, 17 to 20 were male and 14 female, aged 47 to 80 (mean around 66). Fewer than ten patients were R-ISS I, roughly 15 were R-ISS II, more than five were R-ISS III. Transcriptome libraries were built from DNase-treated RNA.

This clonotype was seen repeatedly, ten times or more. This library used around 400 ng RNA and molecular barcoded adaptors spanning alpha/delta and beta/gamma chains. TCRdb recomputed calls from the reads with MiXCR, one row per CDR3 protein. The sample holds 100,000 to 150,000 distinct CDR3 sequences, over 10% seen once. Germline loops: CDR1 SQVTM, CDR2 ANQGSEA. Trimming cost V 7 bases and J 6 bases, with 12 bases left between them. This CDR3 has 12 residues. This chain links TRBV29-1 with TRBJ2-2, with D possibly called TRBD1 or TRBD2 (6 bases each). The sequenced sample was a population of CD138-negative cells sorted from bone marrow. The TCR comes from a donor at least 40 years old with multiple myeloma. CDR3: CSAGAHAGELFF. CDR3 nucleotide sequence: TGCAGCGCGGGGGCCCACGCCGGGGAGCTGTTTTTT.